This is a list of T cell receptor beta chains from one sample in a study of blood T cell repertoires in COVID-19. The assay was immunoSEQ multiplex PCR, and TCRdb's table has in-frame clones only and misses some. The data show about 220,000 clones, 90% seen once. The sample comprised PBMCs or T cells enriched from blood (not recorded which). The receptors stem from a man younger than 45 who had been exposed to COVID-19. CDR3s include the opening cysteine and the closing phenylalanine or tryptophan. The order of the fields is CDR3 length, V gene, clone size, D gene, J gene, CDR3 DNA, CDR3 protein. D genes are given only for firm matches. Clone size appears in some rows only: once, few, many, or a class for an expanded clone.

CDR3 length: 16
V gene: TRBV19
clone size: NA
D gene: TRBD2
J gene: TRBJ2-7
CDR3 DNA: TGTGCCAGTAGTAAATGGACTAGCGGGGGGGCTCGAGAGCAGTACTTC
CDR3 protein: CASSKWTSGGAREQYF

CDR3 length: 15
V gene: TRBV6-5
clone size: once
D gene: NA
J gene: TRBJ1-4
CDR3 DNA: TGTGCCAGCAGCGGATGGGGGGGAGCTAATGAAAAACTGTTTTTT
CDR3 protein: CASSGWGGANEKLFF

CDR3 length: 13
V gene: TRBV11-2
clone size: NA
D gene: NA
J gene: TRBJ1-5
CDR3 DNA: TGTGCCAGCAGCTCCGAAAGAGGGCAGCCCCAGCATTTT
CDR3 protein: CASSSERGQPQHF

CDR3 length: 14
V gene: TRBV19
clone size: NA
D gene: TRBD1
J gene: TRBJ1-6
CDR3 DNA: TGTGCCAGTAGTAAAGACAGGGGGGAATCACCCCTCCACTTT
CDR3 protein: CASSKDRGESPLHF

CDR3 length: 13
V gene: TRBV9
clone size: NA
D gene: TRBD2
J gene: TRBJ2-1
CDR3 DNA: TGTGCCAGCAGCGTAGAAGGACTAGCGGGGCAGTTCTTC
CDR3 protein: CASSVEGLAGQFF

CDR3 length: 17
V gene: TRBV5-6
clone size: NA
D gene: NA
J gene: TRBJ1-5
CDR3 DNA: TGTGCCAGCAGCTTGGCCAGGGTGGCGGGGGGCAATCAGCCCCAGCATTTT
CDR3 protein: CASSLARVAGGNQPQHF

CDR3 length: 18
V gene: TRBV9
clone size: NA
D gene: NA
J gene: TRBJ2-7
CDR3 DNA: TGTGCCAGCAGCCCCAAAGCTGGAGGTAGGTGGGGGGGCGGCGAGCAGTACTTC
CDR3 protein: CASSPKAGGRWGGGEQYF

CDR3 length: 15
V gene: TRBV11-3
clone size: NA
D gene: TRBD2
J gene: TRBJ2-5
CDR3 DNA: TGTGCCAGCAGCCCCGGGACTATACTGGAAGAGACCCAGTACTTC
CDR3 protein: CASSPGTILEETQYF

CDR3 length: 15
V gene: TRBV7-2
clone size: once
D gene: NA
J gene: TRBJ1-3
CDR3 DNA: TGTGCCAGCAGCGCCCCAGGGGCGAATGGAAACACCATATATTTT
CDR3 protein: CASSAPGANGNTIYF

CDR3 length: 15
V gene: TRBV5-1
clone size: NA
D gene: TRBD1
J gene: TRBJ1-4
CDR3 DNA: TGCGCCAGCAGCTTGGGCGCGGCAGGGGGTGAAAAACTGTTTTTT
CDR3 protein: CASSLGAAGGEKLFF

CDR3 length: 14
V gene: TRBV7-3
clone size: NA
D gene: NA
J gene: TRBJ2-3
CDR3 DNA: TGTGCCAGCAGCTTAGATTCGGGCACAGATACGCAGTATTTT
CDR3 protein: CASSLDSGTDTQYF

CDR3 length: 13
V gene: TRBV6-6
clone size: NA
D gene: NA
J gene: TRBJ1-5
CDR3 DNA: TGTGCCAGCACCCACAGGGAAGTTCAGCCCCAGCATTTT
CDR3 protein: CASTHREVQPQHF

CDR3 length: 14
V gene: TRBV2
clone size: NA
D gene: TRBD2
J gene: TRBJ2-5
CDR3 DNA: TGTGCCAGCGACCCGGGACTAGCGTCAGAGACCCAGTACTTC
CDR3 protein: CASDPGLASETQYF

CDR3 length: 14
V gene: TRBV12-1
clone size: NA
D gene: NA
J gene: TRBJ2-7
CDR3 DNA: TGTGCCAGCAGCTACGAGGACAGCCCCGGTAAAACGGACTTC
CDR3 protein: CASSYEDSPGKTDF

CDR3 length: 13
V gene: TRBV5-1
clone size: NA
D gene: NA
J gene: TRBJ2-2
CDR3 DNA: TGCGCCAGCAGCCGGGATCGCACCGGGGAGCTGTTTTTT
CDR3 protein: CASSRDRTGELFF

CDR3 length: 15
V gene: TRBV10-3
clone size: once
D gene: NA
J gene: TRBJ1-2
CDR3 DNA: TGTGCCATCAGTGAGGGGCAGGGAGGTCACTATGGCTACACCTTC
CDR3 protein: CAISEGQGGHYGYTF

CDR3 length: 11
V gene: TRBV20-1
clone size: NA
D gene: NA
J gene: TRBJ2-5
CDR3 DNA: TGCAGTGCTAGATCCGAAGAGACCCAGTACTTC
CDR3 protein: CSARSEETQYF

CDR3 length: 13
V gene: TRBV7-9
clone size: NA
D gene: NA
J gene: TRBJ2-7
CDR3 DNA: TGTGCCAGCAGAGGGACGGACCAGGGGGAGCAGTACTTC
CDR3 protein: CASRGTDQGEQYF

CDR3 length: 15
V gene: TRBV4-1
clone size: NA
D gene: TRBD1
J gene: TRBJ2-1
CDR3 DNA: TGCGCCAGCAGCCCGTCGACAGGGACCTACAATGAGCAGTTCTTC
CDR3 protein: CASSPSTGTYNEQFF

CDR3 length: 14
V gene: TRBV6-2/TRBV6-3
clone size: NA
D gene: NA
J gene: TRBJ1-6
CDR3 DNA: TGTGCCAGCAGTTACGTGGGGCATAATTCACCCCTCCACTTT
CDR3 protein: CASSYVGHNSPLHF

CDR3 length: 14
V gene: TRBV5-1
clone size: NA
D gene: NA
J gene: TRBJ2-7
CDR3 DNA: TGCGCCAGCAGCTTGGCCGGTAGCTCCTACGAGCAGTACTTC
CDR3 protein: CASSLAGSSYEQYF

CDR3 length: 18
V gene: TRBV4-2
clone size: NA
D gene: TRBD2
J gene: TRBJ2-2
CDR3 DNA: TGTGCCAGCAGCCACGGGACTAGCGGGGGGGCCGGCACCGGGGAGCTGTTTTTT
CDR3 protein: CASSHGTSGGAGTGELFF

CDR3 length: 12
V gene: TRBV5-8
clone size: NA
D gene: NA
J gene: TRBJ1-5
CDR3 DNA: TGTGCCAGCAGCTCGACAGTCATACCCCAGCATTTT
CDR3 protein: CASSSTVIPQHF

CDR3 length: 16
V gene: TRBV9
clone size: NA
D gene: TRBD1
J gene: TRBJ2-1
CDR3 DNA: TGTGCCAGCAGCACTCCCGGGACAGGGGTAGGCAATGAGCAGTTCTTC
CDR3 protein: CASSTPGTGVGNEQFF

CDR3 length: 16
V gene: TRBV3-1/TRBV3-2
clone size: NA
D gene: NA
J gene: TRBJ2-7
CDR3 DNA: TGTGCCAGCAGCCAAGAGACATATTCAGCGGGTTACGAGCAGTACTTC
CDR3 protein: CASSQETYSAGYEQYF

CDR3 length: 13
V gene: TRBV28
clone size: once
D gene: NA
J gene: TRBJ1-2
CDR3 DNA: TGTGCCAGCAGCTGGGGGCAGGGGAATGGCTACACCTTC
CDR3 protein: CASSWGQGNGYTF

CDR3 length: 14
V gene: TRBV4-3
clone size: NA
D gene: NA
J gene: TRBJ1-2
CDR3 DNA: TGCGCCAGCAGCCAAGATCTCGCAGTCTATGGCTACACCTTC
CDR3 protein: CASSQDLAVYGYTF

CDR3 length: 15
V gene: TRBV7-2
clone size: NA
D gene: TRBD1
J gene: TRBJ2-3
CDR3 DNA: TGTGCCAGCAGCTTACAGACAGGGATCACAGATACGCAGTATTTT
CDR3 protein: CASSLQTGITDTQYF

CDR3 length: 17
V gene: TRBV5-1
clone size: NA
D gene: TRBD1
J gene: TRBJ2-3
CDR3 DNA: TGCGCCAGCAGCTTAGCCCTCGACGGGACAGGGGCAGATACGCAGTATTTT
CDR3 protein: CASSLALDGTGADTQYF

CDR3 length: 12
V gene: TRBV19
clone size: NA
D gene: NA
J gene: TRBJ1-5
CDR3 DNA: TGTGCCAGTGGAGGGTGGGATCAGCCCCAGCATTTT
CDR3 protein: CASGGWDQPQHF

CDR3 length: 17
V gene: TRBV27
clone size: once
D gene: TRBD1
J gene: TRBJ1-4
CDR3 DNA: TGTGCCAGCAGTTTATTTTGGGACAGCCAACGTAATGAAAAACTGTTTTTT
CDR3 protein: CASSLFWDSQRNEKLFF

CDR3 length: 14
V gene: TRBV14
clone size: NA
D gene: NA
J gene: TRBJ1-2
CDR3 DNA: TGTGCCAGCAGCCAAGGGTATCAGAACTATGGCTACACCTTC
CDR3 protein: CASSQGYQNYGYTF

CDR3 length: 16
V gene: TRBV28
clone size: NA
D gene: TRBD1
J gene: TRBJ1-6
CDR3 DNA: TGTGCCAGCGGGACAAAGGGACAGGGACATCGTTCACCCCTCCACTTT
CDR3 protein: CASGTKGQGHRSPLHF

CDR3 length: 15
V gene: TRBV30
clone size: NA
D gene: TRBD2
J gene: TRBJ2-2
CDR3 DNA: TGTGCCTGGAGTCTGGGACTAGCGAACACCGGGGAGCTGTTTTTT
CDR3 protein: CAWSLGLANTGELFF

CDR3 length: 15
V gene: TRBV18
clone size: NA
D gene: TRBD1
J gene: TRBJ2-7
CDR3 DNA: TGTGCCAGCTCCCCAACCGGGACAGGGGACTACGAGCAGTACTTC
CDR3 protein: CASSPTGTGDYEQYF

CDR3 length: 15
V gene: TRBV30
clone size: NA
D gene: NA
J gene: TRBJ1-4
CDR3 DNA: TGTGCCTGGAGTGTACCCAACAGGGCTTATGAAAAACTGTTTTTT
CDR3 protein: CAWSVPNRAYEKLFF

CDR3 length: 17
V gene: TRBV7-9
clone size: NA
D gene: TRBD1
J gene: TRBJ1-1
CDR3 DNA: TGTGCCAGCAGCGACCGACAGGGGCCGAATGTGAACACTGAAGCTTTCTTT
CDR3 protein: CASSDRQGPNVNTEAFF

CDR3 length: 14
V gene: TRBV9
clone size: NA
D gene: NA
J gene: TRBJ2-1
CDR3 DNA: TGTGCCAGCAGCTCCAAAGGCGGGGACAATGAGCAGTTCTTC
CDR3 protein: CASSSKGGDNEQFF

CDR3 length: 17
V gene: TRBV15
clone size: NA
D gene: TRBD2
J gene: TRBJ2-3
CDR3 DNA: TGTGCCACCAGCAGAGTAGGAGGACTAGCCGACACAGATACGCAGTATTTT
CDR3 protein: CATSRVGGLADTDTQYF

CDR3 length: 12
V gene: TRBV7-9
clone size: NA
D gene: NA
J gene: TRBJ1-6
CDR3 DNA: TGTGCCAGCAGCCTAACAGGCTCCCCCCTCCACTTT
CDR3 protein: CASSLTGSPLHF

CDR3 length: 12
V gene: TRBV29-1
clone size: once
D gene: NA
J gene: TRBJ1-4
CDR3 DNA: TGCAGCGCTAGTCACGGCGGGGAAAAACTGTTTTTT
CDR3 protein: CSASHGGEKLFF

CDR3 length: 14
V gene: TRBV5-1
clone size: NA
D gene: TRBD1
J gene: TRBJ1-2
CDR3 DNA: TGCGCCAGCGGGACAGGGGTTATAATTGATGGCTACACCTTC
CDR3 protein: CASGTGVIIDGYTF

CDR3 length: 15
V gene: TRBV15
clone size: NA
D gene: TRBD1
J gene: TRBJ2-2
CDR3 DNA: TGTGCCACCAGCAGCGGACAGGTGAGCACCGGGGAGCTGTTTTTT
CDR3 protein: CATSSGQVSTGELFF

CDR3 length: 13
V gene: TRBV30
clone size: NA
D gene: TRBD2
J gene: TRBJ2-7
CDR3 DNA: TGTGCCTGGCGGGAGGAACAGCTCTACGAGCAGTACTTC
CDR3 protein: CAWREEQLYEQYF

CDR3 length: 13
V gene: TRBV2
clone size: NA
D gene: NA
J gene: TRBJ1-1
CDR3 DNA: TGTGCCAGCAGAGGACAAGTGAACACTGAAGCTTTCTTT
CDR3 protein: CASRGQVNTEAFF

CDR3 length: 13
V gene: TRBV9
clone size: once
D gene: NA
J gene: TRBJ1-1
CDR3 DNA: TGTGCCAGCAGCGTAGGAGCCCACACTGAAGCTTTCTTT
CDR3 protein: CASSVGAHTEAFF

CDR3 length: 12
V gene: TRBV18
clone size: NA
D gene: TRBD1
J gene: TRBJ1-1
CDR3 DNA: TGTGCCAGCTCACCACAGACAGGGGAAGCTTTCTTT
CDR3 protein: CASSPQTGEAFF

CDR3 length: 17
V gene: TRBV15
clone size: few
D gene: TRBD2
J gene: TRBJ2-3
CDR3 DNA: TGTGCCACCAGCAGAGATGATGGCGGGAGGGCCGCGGATACGCAGTATTTT
CDR3 protein: CATSRDDGGRAADTQYF